The clone carrying this T cell receptor (beta chain) was detected only a few times. The antigen is unknown. These data come from a study of response to subunit inactivated influenza vaccine. Broader study findings: Authors suggested few new T cells are recruited by each seasonal influenza vaccination.

Deletions cut 4 bases from V and 4 bases from J, with 19 bases between. This CDR3 is built from 17 residues. Germline CDR1 is MGHRA and CDR2 is YSYEKL. One entry per CDR3 protein, called by TCRdb with MiXCR from the RT-PCR reads. This table has 500,000 or so distinct CDR3 sequences, about a tenth appearing once. The receptor was derived from a man aged 50 or older who received an inactivated influenza vaccine. V gene TRBV4-1 combines with J gene TRBJ1-4; the D gene is possibly TRBD1 (6 bases). This sample comprised PBMCs from blood, obtained 40 to 50 days after vaccination. The DNA of the CDR3 is TGCGCCAGCAGCCGCGGGGGATCCGGGGGCGGTAATGAAAAACTGTTTTTT. Protein product: CASSRGGSGGGNEKLFF.